The 20 T cell receptor beta chains presented below share a single source sample, sequenced in a study of T cell changes during pregnancy in multiple sclerosis. Only in-frame clones appear in the TCRdb table, and some are missing; sequencing was by immunoSEQ multiplex PCR. The sample consists of 90,000 to 100,000 clones, 92% of them appearing once. This material consisted of peripheral blood, taken in the first trimester of pregnancy. The receptor source for this set is a female donor with multiple sclerosis, enrolled in a pregnancy study.

This chain joins TRBV19 and TRBJ1-2, with D possibly matching TRBD1 (5 bases). The CDR3 spans 13 residues. V was shortened by 7 bases and J by 4 bases, with 13 bases between the two germline ends. Germline V gene sequence: CDR1 LNHDA, CDR2 SQIVND (reference sequence). The CDR3 sequence: CASTRTPSYGYTF. The DNA of the CDR3 is TGTGCCAGTACTCGGACACCTTCCTATGGCTACACCTTC.

This chain uses TRBV14 with TRBJ2-5; D possibly corresponds to TRBD1 (5 bases). CDR1 is SGHDN, CDR2 FVKESK, per germline. The CDR3 runs 15 residues. The V gene lost 0 bases and the J gene lost 5 bases, with 13 bases spanning the gap. Written as DNA, the CDR3 is TGTGCCAGCAGCCAAGATCGAGCAGGGTTGGAGACCCAGTACTTC. Translated, it gives CASSQDRAGLETQYF. Based on the CDR3 plus reference TRBV14 and TRBJ2-5, the full variable domain is EAGVTQFPSHSVIEKGQTVTLRCDPISGHDNLYWYRRVMGKEIKFLLHFVKESKQDESGMPNNRFLAERTGGTYSTLKVQPAELEDSGVYFCASSQDRAGLETQYFGPGTRLLVL.

This chain connects TRBV5-4 to TRBJ2-1, with TRBD1 as a possible D gene (6 bases). The V gene lost 0 bases and the J gene lost 5 bases, with 9 bases spanning the gap. This CDR3 is built from 14 residues. Germline-derived CDR1 and CDR2 are SGHNT and YYREEE (reference sequence). CDR3 region: CASSLVAGDNEQFF. The DNA of the CDR3 is TGTGCCAGCAGCTTGGTGGCAGGGGACAATGAGCAGTTCTTC.

The chain joins TRBV4-1 to TRBJ2-7; TRBD1 might be the D (5 bases). Germline V gene sequence: CDR1 MGHRA, CDR2 YSYEKL. Trimming left V 0 bases short and J 3 bases short, with 15 bases between. This CDR3 comprises 16 residues. CDR3 coding DNA: TGCGCCAGCAGCCAAGATCGGGCAGGGAATTACTACGAGCAGTACTTC. As protein: CASSQDRAGNYYEQYF.

This chain joins TRBV7-2 and TRBJ2-1; 11 nucleotides line up with TRBD2. V shed 4 bases and J 4 bases; nucleotides not matched to a gene: 6. This CDR3 region has 16 residues. Germline V lookup: CDR1 SGHTA, CDR2 FQGNSA. The CDR3 DNA is TGTGCCAGCAGCTCTGCACTAGCGGGAGCTTACAATGAGCAGTTCTTC. Translated, it gives CASSSALAGAYNEQFF.

The chain couples TRBV7-7 to TRBJ2-5; D possibly corresponds to TRBD1 (5 bases). Trimming removed 1 base at V and 2 bases at J, with 11 bases between. There are 15 residues in the CDR3. The germline gives CDR1 SSHAT, CDR2 FNYEAQ (reference sequence). The CDR3 region has the DNA TGTGCCAGCAGCTTAGGGCAGGGTGAACAAGAGACCCAGTACTTC. This encodes CASSLGQGEQETQYF.

The CDR3 nucleotides are TGTGCCAGCAGCTTAGTTGCGGGAGGGCTCCAGTACGAGCAGTACTTC. Protein: CASSLVAGGLQYEQYF. The rearrangement links TRBV7-2 to TRBJ2-7, with 9 bases fitting TRBD2. This CDR3 region has 16 residues. Germline V gene lookup returns CDR1 SGHTA and CDR2 FQGNSA. With V trimmed by 1 base and J by 4 bases, 8 bases remained unmatched.

The chain recombines TRBV29-1 with TRBJ2-6, with D unclear. The CDR3 consists of 13 residues. Per germline, CDR1 SQVTM and CDR2 ANQGSEA. The chain's CDR3 is CSAYLSGANVLTF. As DNA, the CDR3 is TGCAGTGCTTACCTATCTGGGGCCAACGTCCTGACTTTC.

This CDR3 is CASRTSGINEQFF. The CDR3 DNA sequence: TGTGCCAGCAGGACTAGCGGCATCAATGAGCAGTTCTTC. V usage is TRBV28 and J usage is TRBJ2-1; 9 nucleotides align to TRBD2. The germline CDR1 and CDR2 sequences are MDHEN and SYDVKM. The CDR3 runs 13 residues. Trimming took 6 bases from V and 6 from J; bases not matched to a gene: 3.

This clone was counted a single time. This chain links TRBV5-1 with TRBJ2-7; D is possibly TRBD2 (6 bases). This CDR3 spans 14 amino acids. CDR1 is SGHRS and CDR2 is YFSETQ in the germline V gene. V was pared by 4 bases and J by 6 bases, with 17 bases between. In DNA, the CDR3 is TGCGCCAGCAGCCCCGGGACCCTCGGGAGCGAGCAGTACTTC. The encoded protein is CASSPGTLGSEQYF.

This clone was found once. J is TRBJ2-7 and V is TRBV28; the D gene is possibly TRBD2 (5 bases). The CDR3 loop spans 14 amino acids. Germline lookup yields CDR1 MDHEN and CDR2 SYDVKM. Trimming removed 10 bases at V and 1 base at J, with 17 bases between. CDR3: CATLYSRRSYEQYF. The CDR3 DNA reads as TGTGCCACTTTATATTCGCGGAGGTCCTACGAGCAGTACTTC.

V gene TRBV4-1 combines with J gene TRBJ2-2; 10 nucleotides match TRBD2. J gave up 4 bases and V 5 bases, and 4 bases lay outside the gene matches. This CDR3 is 15 amino acids long. CDR1 is MGHRA, CDR2 YSYEKL, per germline. The CDR3 DNA reads TGCGCCAGCAGCAATCTAGCGGGAGTCACCGGGGAGCTGTTTTTT. Encoded protein: CASSNLAGVTGELFF.

This chain joins TRBV6-6 and TRBJ1-5; perhaps TRBD1 as D (6 bases). The CDR3 totals 14 residues. The V end was cut by 5 bases, the J end by 7 bases, with 15 bases between. From germline, CDR1 is MNHNY and CDR2 SVGAGI (reference sequence). CDR3 coding DNA: TGTGCCAGCAGTACCGGACAGAATTACCAGCCCCAGCATTTT. It yields the protein CASSTGQNYQPQHF.

The chain is built from TRBV27 and TRBJ2-7, with 11 bases that match TRBD1. CDR3 length: 21 residues. In germline, CDR1 is MNHEY, CDR2 SMNVEV (reference sequence). Trimming at V came to 6 bases and at J to 2 bases, leaving 24 bases not matched to a gene. The CDR3 region is CASSPGTGGPGRAGVTYEQYF. In nucleotides, the CDR3 is TGTGCCAGCAGCCCCGGGACAGGGGGTCCTGGTCGAGCGGGAGTCACCTACGAGCAGTACTTC.

In this sample, this clone turned up once. The gene calls are TRBV27 and TRBJ1-5; tentative D call: TRBD1 (6 bases). The germline CDR1 and CDR2 sequences are MNHEY and SMNVEV (reference sequence). V lost 8 bases to trimming and J lost 2 bases, with 10 bases between them. The CDR3 loop spans 13 amino acids. CDR3 sequence (DNA): TGTGCCAGCGGGGGCGTGGGCAATCAGCCCCAGCATTTT. Residues: CASGGVGNQPQHF.

A single count supports this clone. This chain uses TRBV9 with TRBJ2-3, with 12 bases aligning to TRBD2. This CDR3 has 23 residues. The V gene's germline CDR1 is SGDLS and CDR2 YYNGEE. J was trimmed by 0 bases and V by 4 bases; bases with no gene match: 24. CDR3 amino acids: CASSPGGLRVTSGRPTSTDTQYF. CDR3 nucleotide sequence: TGTGCCAGCAGCCCAGGGGGCCTGCGGGTGACTAGCGGGAGACCTACTAGCACAGATACGCAGTATTTT.

The rearrangement links TRBV5-4 to TRBJ2-7; possibly TRBD1 for D (6 bases). CDR3 size: 16 residues. Per the germline V gene, CDR1 is SGHNT and CDR2 is YYREEE (reference sequence). V was pared by 4 bases and J by 0 bases, with 17 bases between. CDR3 protein: CASSPSLTGSSYEQYF. CDR3 nucleotide sequence: TGTGCCAGCAGCCCGAGTTTAACAGGGAGCTCCTACGAGCAGTACTTC.

CDR3 DNA sequence: TGCGCCAGCAGCTTGGTTGTAGGACAATCAGATACGCAGTATTTT. Translated: CASSLVVGQSDTQYF. This rearrangement joins TRBV5-1 to TRBJ2-3; a weak D match, TRBD1 (5 bases). CDR1 is SGHRS, CDR2 YFSETQ, per germline. This CDR3 spans 15 amino acids. Trimming left V 0 bases short and J 4 bases short, with 12 bases between.

The genes are TRBV5-4 and TRBJ2-1; 9 positions match TRBD2. The CDR3 length is 14 residues. Germline loops: CDR1 SGHNT, CDR2 YYREEE (reference sequence). Written as DNA, the CDR3 is TGTGCGGCCGGGGCGGGAGGGCCCAACAATGAGCAGTTCTTC. It yields the protein CAAGAGGPNNEQFF.

The chain employs TRBV30 and TRBJ1-2; D gene ambiguous. The germline V gene has CDR1 GTSNPN and CDR2 SVGIG (reference sequence). The CDR3 covers 16 residues. V dropped 3 bases and J dropped 3 bases, with 20 bases sitting between them. In DNA, the CDR3 is TGTGCCTGGAGCGACCCCCCTTCCTCAGGCTACTATGGCTACACCTTC. It yields the protein CAWSDPPSSGYYGYTF.